The rows below give T cell receptor beta chains drawn from one sample of a study of tumor and adjacent non-tumor tissue in lung cancer. In TCRdb, the multiplex PCR reads were re-called with MiXCR into one record per CDR3 protein. The sample consists of roughly 90,000 distinct CDR3 sequences, approximately 73% of them appearing once. Material: distant non-tumor lung tissue. Receptor source: a woman aged 45-60 years with non-small cell lung cancer. Each CDR3 is given with its conserved first and last residue. Fields, in order: V gene, CDR3 length, J gene, D gene, clone size, CDR3 DNA, CDR3 protein. A D gene is named only where the DNA matches it firmly. Size is omitted from some rows. Given values are once, few, many or a class for expanded clones.

v_gene: TRBV29-1
len: 14
j_gene: TRBJ2-7
d_gene: TRBD2
abundance: -
CDR3nt: TGCAACTTCATCAGCGGGAAGGCAATCCACGAGCAGTATTTC
CDR3aa: CNFISGKAIHEQYF

v_gene: TRBV5-4
len: 14
j_gene: TRBJ1-2
d_gene: -
abundance: -
CDR3nt: TGTGCCAGCACCTCCGGAACGGGAACCTATGACTACAGCTTC
CDR3aa: CASTSGTGTYDYSF

v_gene: TRBV11-2
len: 16
j_gene: TRBJ1-2
d_gene: TRBD1
abundance: once
CDR3nt: TGTGCCAGCAGCTTAGAAACAGGGGGCCTAGGATATAGGTACACCTTC
CDR3aa: CASSLETGGLGYRYTF

v_gene: TRBV6-1
len: 15
j_gene: TRBJ1-1
d_gene: -
abundance: medium-sized
CDR3nt: TGTGCCAGCAGTGAACATGGCGGACTGTGGGCTGAAGCTTTCTTT
CDR3aa: CASSEHGGLWAEAFF

v_gene: TRBV20-1
len: 16
j_gene: TRBJ2-3
d_gene: -
abundance: once
CDR3nt: TGCAGTGCTAGTATGTCTAGCTCCTGGCCAACAGATACGCAGTATTTT
CDR3aa: CSASMSSSWPTDTQYF

v_gene: TRBV6-1
len: 9
j_gene: TRBJ2-7
d_gene: -
abundance: -
CDR3nt: TGTACCAGCAACTACGATCAGTACTTC
CDR3aa: CTSNYDQYF

v_gene: TRBV29-1
len: 16
j_gene: TRBJ2-3
d_gene: TRBD2
abundance: few
CDR3nt: TGCAGCGCTGAAAATAGGCTAGCGGGTAATACAGATACGCAATATTTT
CDR3aa: CSAENRLAGNTDTQYF

v_gene: TRBV7-8
len: 15
j_gene: TRBJ2-5
d_gene: TRBD2
abundance: -
CDR3nt: TGTGCCAGCTGCCTTACGCTAGCGGACCAAGAGACCCAATACTTC
CDR3aa: CASCLTLADQETQYF

v_gene: TRBV6-5
len: 17
j_gene: TRBJ2-1
d_gene: TRBD2
abundance: medium-sized
CDR3nt: TGTGCCAGCACCAAGGGGGCTAGCGGGAGCCGAGACAATGAGCAGTTCTTC
CDR3aa: CASTKGASGSRDNEQFF

v_gene: TRBV6-6
len: 14
j_gene: TRBJ2-7
d_gene: -
abundance: few
CDR3nt: TGTGCCAGCAGTTCCCGGGACAAAACCTACGGGCAGTGCTTC
CDR3aa: CASSSRDKTYGQCF

v_gene: TRBV2
len: 15
j_gene: TRBJ2-2
d_gene: TRBD2
abundance: -
CDR3nt: TGTGTCAGCAGTGAAAGGAAGGGAGGGACCGGGGAGCTGTTTTTT
CDR3aa: CVSSERKGGTGELFF

v_gene: TRBV20-1
len: 13
j_gene: TRBJ2-1
d_gene: -
abundance: many
CDR3nt: TGCAGTGCGTCGCGCCCCTCGGGCGATGAGCAGTTCTTC
CDR3aa: CSASRPSGDEQFF

v_gene: TRBV11-2
len: 14
j_gene: TRBJ2-7
d_gene: TRBD2
abundance: -
CDR3nt: TGTACCTGCAGCTTGAGCGGGGGTACCAACGAGCAATACTTC
CDR3aa: CTCSLSGGTNEQYF

v_gene: TRBV24-1
len: 18
j_gene: TRBJ2-1
d_gene: TRBD2
abundance: once
CDR3nt: TGTGCTACCATTGAGGGTAGCGGGAGGGCGAGGTCCTACAATGAGCAGTTCTTC
CDR3aa: CATIEGSGRARSYNEQFF

v_gene: TRBV6-1
len: 14
j_gene: TRBJ1-5
d_gene: TRBD1
abundance: once
CDR3nt: TGTGCCAGCAGTGGGACAGGAGGCGATCAGCCCCAGCATTTT
CDR3aa: CASSGTGGDQPQHF

v_gene: TRBV2
len: 17
j_gene: TRBJ2-3
d_gene: -
abundance: few
CDR3nt: TGTGCCACCCCGCCGCTTCTCGATTTCACTCGCACAGATAGGCAGTATTTT
CDR3aa: CATPPLLDFTRTDRQYF

v_gene: TRBV5-6
len: 14
j_gene: TRBJ2-7
d_gene: -
abundance: -
CDR3nt: TGTGCCAGCAGCTTATGGCAGAGGGTTTACGAGCAGTACTTC
CDR3aa: CASSLWQRVYEQYF